These 15 T cell receptor beta chains share one sample of origin, sequenced in a study of blood T cell repertoires in COVID-19. Here immunoSEQ multiplex PCR was the method, and the copy in TCRdb shows in-frame clones only, minus some. The profile covers almost 500,000 clones, with roughly nine tenths appearing a single time and 6.5% to 9.5% taken by the ten largest. Sequencing was done on a sample of PBMCs or T cells enriched from blood (not recorded which). The receptors originated from a woman aged 55-69 years who had recovered from COVID-19.

This sequence joins TRBV7-8 and TRBJ1-5; no firm D call. The V and J ends lost 7 bases and 3 bases respectively, with 10 bases between them. The germline V gene has CDR1 SGHVS and CDR2 FQNEAQ. The CDR3 is made up of 13 amino acids. The CDR3 here is CASNERDNQPQHF. CDR3 in DNA: TGTGCCAGCAACGAACGGGACAATCAGCCCCAGCATTTT.

This chain joins TRBV6-1 and TRBJ2-2, with 7 bases identical to TRBD2. The CDR3 is 14 residues long. The germline V gene encodes CDR1 MNHNS and CDR2 SASEGT. V lost 2 bases to trimming and J lost 5 bases; unmatched junction nucleotides: 2. For the CDR3, the DNA is TGTGCCAGCAGTGAATACGGGGGGACCGGGGAGCTGTTTTTT. This codes for CASSEYGGTGELFF.

This clone came up once. The J gene is TRBJ1-5, the V gene TRBV9; 8 nucleotides line up with TRBD1. The CDR3 length is 15 residues. CDR1 SGDLS and CDR2 YYNGEE come from the germline V gene. The V gene end was trimmed by 3 bases and the J gene end by 5 bases; junction bases not matched to a gene: 7. CDR3 residues: CASSAGQAGYQPQHF. CDR3 sequence (DNA): TGTGCCAGCAGCGCGGGACAGGCCGGCTATCAGCCCCAGCATTTT.

The rearrangement links TRBV12-1 to TRBJ2-7; the D call TRBD2 from the table was never checked on the DNA. TRBV12-1 is reported as a pseudogene. This CDR3 has 11 amino acids. CDR3 protein: CASSFVREQYV. In nucleotides, the CDR3 is TGTGCCAGCAGCTTTGTGCGCGAGCAGTACGTC.

This sequence joins TRBV20-1 and TRBJ1-2; D remains ambiguous. V lost 6 bases and J lost 8, with 13 bases in between. CDR3 length: 11 residues. Germline CDR1 is DFQATT and CDR2 is SNEGSKA (reference sequence). CDR3 amino acids: CSAALKHGYTF. The CDR3 bases are TGCAGTGCCGCCCTCAAACACGGCTACACCTTC.

The chain combines TRBV25-1 with TRBJ2-2; D unclear. The CDR3 loop spans 15 amino acids. Germline CDR1 MGHDK, CDR2 SYGVNS. V shed 1 base and J shed 6 bases, with 12 bases lying between them. The DNA for the CDR3 is TGTGCCAGCAGTGAATTTAGTGCCCTCCCCGGGGAGCTGTTTTTT. Translation: CASSEFSALPGELFF. The variable domain in full, completed from reference TRBV25-1 and TRBJ2-2, reads EADIYQTPRYLVIGTGKKITLECSQTMGHDKMYWYQQDPGMELHLIHYSYGVNSTEKGDLSSESTVSRIRTEHFPLTLESARPSHTSQYLCASSEFSALPGELFFGEGSRLTVL.

The rearrangement links TRBV24-1 to TRBJ1-1; TRBD1 matches 7 bases. After removal of 9 bases from V and 0 bases from J, the junction contained 3 bases not matched to a gene. The germline V gene has CDR1 KGHDR and CDR2 SFDVKD. The CDR3 is 13 residues long. The CDR3 DNA reads TGTGCCACCCAGGGACAGATGAACACTGAAGCTTTCTTT. Translating it yields CATQGQMNTEAFF.

The V and J genes are TRBV2 and TRBJ2-7; no firm D call. Germline-derived CDR1 and CDR2 are SNHLY and FYNNEI. Trimming stripped 0 bases from V and 5 bases from J, with 11 bases between. The CDR3 length is 14 residues. The CDR3 loop is CASSEAYISHEQYV. The DNA for the CDR3 is TGTGCCAGCAGTGAAGCGTACATATCCCACGAGCAGTACGTC.

A remark on this clone: This sample also contains other DNA sequences that code for the same CDR3. The V and J genes are TRBV5-1 and TRBJ1-2; 7 bases line up with TRBD1. J lost 2 bases, V lost 0 bases, and 4 bases had no gene match. Germline CDR1 reads SGHRS; CDR2 reads YFSETQ. This CDR3 is 15 amino acids long. DNA for the CDR3: TGCGCCAGCAGCTTGGGTGGGACAGCAAACTATGGCTACACCTTC. It specifies CASSLGGTANYGYTF.

This sequence joins TRBV10-1 and TRBJ2-7; D is perhaps TRBD1 (6 bases). The germline gives CDR1 WNHNN, CDR2 SYGVQD (reference sequence). V was clipped by 3 bases and J by 5 bases, with 14 bases between them. CDR3 length: 14 residues. Written as DNA, the CDR3 is TGCGCCAGCAGTGAAGGGGGTATGCCGGACGAGCAGTACTTC. Amino acids: CASSEGGMPDEQYF.

J is TRBJ2-2 and V is TRBV9; the D gene is possibly TRBD1 (5 bases). Trimming cost V 0 bases and J 7 bases, with 10 bases left between them. The CDR3 spans 14 residues. CDR1 and CDR2 (germline): SGDLS, YYNGEE. CDR3 nucleotides: TGTGCCAGCAGCGTAGCTACAAGGGGCGGGGAGCTGTTTTTT. It encodes CASSVATRGGELFF.

This chain links TRBV20-1 with TRBJ2-1, with 10 bases aligning to TRBD2. Trimming at V came to 3 bases and at J to 9 bases, leaving 11 bases not matched to a gene. The CDR3 spans 15 residues. The germline gives CDR1 DFQATT, CDR2 SNEGSKA (reference sequence). The CDR3 spells CSASLRLAGEGEQFF. The CDR3 coding sequence is TGCAGTGCTAGTTTACGTCTAGCGGGGGAGGGTGAGCAGTTCTTC.

The chain employs TRBV5-1 and TRBJ1-4; maybe TRBD1 (5 bases). The V end was cut by 1 base, the J end by 7 bases, with 14 bases between. CDR3 length: 15 residues. Germline V gene data show CDR1 as SGHRS and CDR2 as YFSETQ. The DNA for the CDR3 is TGCGCCAGCAGCTTGAGAGCCCCGGGGGGTGAAAAACTGTTTTTT. Protein product: CASSLRAPGGEKLFF.

The J gene is TRBJ1-1, the V gene TRBV28; 7 bases agree with TRBD1. With 7 bases clipped from V and 4 bases from J, the junction kept 9 bases outside the gene matches. The CDR3 contains 14 residues. CDR1 and CDR2 from the germline V gene are MDHEN and SYDVKM. The CDR3 nucleotides are TGTGCCAGCATCCCAGGGGGTATGGGCACTGAAGCTTTCTTT. Translated, it gives CASIPGGMGTEAFF. Drawing the rest from reference TRBV28 and TRBJ1-1, the complete variable domain is DVKVTQSSRYLVKRTGEKVFLECVQDMDHENMFWYRQDPGLGLRLIYFSYDVKMKEKGDIPEGYSVSREKKERFSLILESASTNQTSMYLCASIPGGMGTEAFFGQGTRLTVV.

At least ten counts were recorded for this clone. This rearrangement joins TRBV21-1 to TRBJ1-5; TRBD1 was called by the table and not checked on the DNA. TRBV21-1 is reported as a pseudogene. This CDR3 contains 18 residues. This CDR3 reads CASSKETPGLTSNQPQHF. The CDR3 bases are TGTGCCAGCAGCAAAGAAACGCCAGGCCTTACCTCCAATCAGCCCCAGCATTTT.